Each of the 10 T cell receptor beta chains below was sequenced from the same sample in a study of response to subunit inactivated influenza vaccine. MiXCR, run by TCRdb on the RT-PCR reads, gives a single entry per CDR3 protein. The sample has under 800,000 distinct CDR3 sequences; over 11% are singletons. The input for sequencing was PBMCs from blood, taken 14 days before vaccination. These receptors were taken from a man between 45 and 60 years old who received an inactivated influenza vaccine.

This clonotype was recorded a few times. The DNA for the CDR3 is TGCGCCAGCAGCCAACAGGGGGCGCGAGGAAACATTCAGTACTTC. Encoded protein: CASSQQGARGNIQYF. The gene calls are TRBV4-3 and TRBJ2-4; 8 bases align to TRBD1. The germline CDR1 and CDR2 sequences are LGHNA and YSLEER. V was clipped by 2 bases and J by 6 bases; unmatched bases: 6. The CDR3 covers 15 residues.

The table lists this clonotype with a few counts. The DNA for the CDR3 is TGTGCCAGCAGCCCTCAGGTTCTCGAGACCCAGTACTTC. Amino acids: CASSPQVLETQYF. The genes are TRBV11-2 and TRBJ2-5; D is ambiguous. The CDR3 consists of 13 residues. Between the trimmed V and J ends, which lost 5 bases and 5 bases, there was a span of 12 bases. CDR1 and CDR2 (germline): SGHAT, FQNNGV. Variable domain in full (rest from reference TRBV11-2 and TRBJ2-5): EAGVAQSPRYKIIEKRQSVAFWCNPISGHATLYWYQQILGQGPKLLIQFQNNGVVDDSQLPKDRFSAERLKGVDSTLKIQPAKLEDSAVYLCASSPQVLETQYFGPGTRLLVL.

The chain is built from TRBV19 and TRBJ2-3; D perhaps matches TRBD1 (5 bases). V was cut by 3 bases and J by 1 base, with 17 bases left in between. CDR1 is LNHDA, CDR2 SQIVND, per germline (reference sequence). CDR3 length: 17 residues. Written as DNA, the CDR3 is TGTGCCAGTAGTATTATCGCCCCGGACACCCGCACAGATACGCAGTATTTT. Protein sequence: CASSIIAPDTRTDTQYF.

This sequence joins TRBV7-2 and TRBJ2-7; 9 positions agree with TRBD1. The CDR3 loop spans 13 amino acids. Unmatched junction bases numbered 2, after V lost 3 bases and J lost 5 bases. The germline V gene encodes CDR1 SGHTA and CDR2 FQGNSA. The CDR3 spells CASSFGTGNEQYF. In DNA form, the CDR3 reads TGTGCCAGCAGCTTCGGGACAGGGAACGAGCAGTACTTC.

This clonotype was observed a handful of times. The chain recombines TRBV6-5 with TRBJ1-1; tentatively, D is TRBD1 (6 bases). Deletions cut 0 bases from V and 4 bases from J, with 15 bases between. Germline CDR1 MNHEY, CDR2 SVGAGI. The CDR3 is 16 residues long. CDR3 loop: CASSYSMEGVSTEAFF. The CDR3 DNA follows: TGTGCCAGCAGTTACTCGATGGAGGGGGTAAGCACTGAAGCTTTCTTT.

Only a few counts were recorded for this clonotype. In nucleotides, the CDR3 is TGTGCCAGCAGCCAAGAACAGGGGTTCACAAATCAGCCCCAGCATTTT. It is translated as CASSQEQGFTNQPQHF. The chain has TRBV4-2 and TRBJ1-5; TRBD1 agrees at 7 bases. V dropped 0 bases and J dropped 4; count of bases not matched to a gene: 6. Germline loops: CDR1 LGHNA, CDR2 YNFKEQ. This CDR3 is 16 amino acids long.

There are a few counts of this clonotype. The chain is built from TRBV5-1 and TRBJ2-1, with TRBD2 identical over 8 bases. The CDR3 spans 15 residues. The V gene's germline CDR1 is SGHRS and CDR2 YFSETQ. Unmatched junction bases numbered 15, after V lost 6 bases and J lost 10 bases. The CDR3 protein is CASNRPGLGMKEQFF. The CDR3 DNA follows: TGCGCCAGCAACCGACCGGGACTAGGAATGAAGGAGCAGTTCTTC.

V usage is TRBV5-1 and J usage is TRBJ2-7, with 9 bases aligning to TRBD1. Germline CDR1 SGHRS, CDR2 YFSETQ. The length of the CDR3 is 17 residues. Trimming removed 4 bases from V and 5 bases from J; junction bases left unmatched: 16. The CDR3 region is CASSRMPRDRVIDEQYF. The CDR3 bases are TGCGCCAGCAGCAGGATGCCGCGGGACAGGGTTATTGACGAGCAGTACTTC.

The genes are TRBV20-1 and TRBJ1-3; 7 nucleotides line up with TRBD1. V was clipped by 5 bases and J by 2 bases; unmatched bases: 6. CDR1 and CDR2 (germline): DFQATT, SNEGSKA (reference sequence). The CDR3 has 14 amino acids. CDR3 DNA sequence: TGCAGTGCTCGGAGGGGGCAAGCTGGAAACACCATATATTTT. Translation gives CSARRGQAGNTIYF.

The chain couples TRBV7-9 to TRBJ2-7; D remains unclear. CDR1 and CDR2 (germline): SEHNR, FQNEAQ (reference sequence). The CDR3 loop spans 13 amino acids. The ends were cut back, 5 bases at V and 7 bases at J, with 15 bases in the middle. DNA for the CDR3: TGTGCCAGCAGCCTCACAAGATCCAGAGAGCAGTACTTC. This encodes CASSLTRSREQYF.